These T cell receptor beta chains were read from a single sample in a study of blood T cell repertoires in COVID-19. The repertoire was sequenced with immunoSEQ multiplex PCR; TCRdb's copy has only in-frame clones and lacks some. The sample yields 95,000 to 150,000 clones, approximately 70% seen once. The sequencing sample was made of peripheral blood. The receptor set was obtained from a human donor with acute or convalescent COVID-19. The donor label of this sample is uncertain. CDR3s include the opening cysteine and the closing phenylalanine or tryptophan. Fields, in order: V gene, CDR3 protein.

TRBV6-6 | CASSYDRDGNTIYF
TRBV2 | CASSARQFFATNEKLFF
TRBV6-5 | CASEDRAPFF
TRBV7-9 | CASSLKRLWNTGELFF
TRBV2 | CASSDGSGTQYF
TRBV9 | CASSVVDRGNYGYTF
TRBV4-1 | CASSQSGQEGNEQFF
TRBV5-4 | CASSPRQGVYGYTF
TRBV12-5 | CASGSGDDVDTEAFF
TRBV25-1 | CASSDQAARGYTF
TRBV6-5 | CASSYSKRAATDTQYF
TRBV20-1 | CSASMDFGNTIYF
TRBV24-1 | CATSATGFSPLHF
TRBV11-2 | CASSSGLAGTSTDTQYF
TRBV7-2 | CASSTSTGGPLHF
TRBV25-1 | CASSRQGANTGELFF
TRBV7-6 | CASSRTGFGTDTQYF
TRBV11-2 | CASSYPTHTDTQYF
TRBV6-5 | CASSLSKSEQFF
TRBV19 | CASSSLQNLDGYTF